This T cell receptor (beta chain) was identified during a study of CXCR3-negative and CXCR3-positive naive CD8 T cells. Study-level information: The libraries yielded 130 million or so TRB reads, about 1.5 +/- 0.3 million each.

Identification of naive CD8+ T cells rested on CD45RO-CCR7+CD27+CD95- status. The CDR3 extends over 13 amino acids. Germline V lookup: CDR1 SQVTM, CDR2 ANQGSEA. Through 5' RACE with UMI labels, the TRB cDNA libraries were prepared. After re-calling the 5' RACE reads, TCRdb lists one entry per CDR3 protein, DNA absent. The sample has 50,000 to 65,000 distinct CDR3 sequences. Sequenced sample: naive CXCR3- CD8+ T cells from blood. Subset here: CD45RO-CCR7+CD27+CD95- naive CD8+ T cells lacking CXCR3 (TNR3-). The sequence was obtained from a human donor in good health. Some clones in this sample may be carry-over from other donors' samples. The rearrangement uses TRBV29-1 and TRBJ2-2. The CDR3 reads CSVSMPNTGELFF.